This T cell receptor beta chain was recorded in a study of blood T cell repertoires in COVID-19. Authors' processing steps: Estimates of nucleated cell counts were drawn from the amplification of reference gene primers. Produced via immunoSEQ multiplex PCR; TCRdb's table is partial and in-frame only. The V and J calls and clone size are taken from that table; D and trimming were inferred from the DNA. In the table there are around 170,000 clones, roughly 77% of which are singletons. In its sample, this clone was seen once. Sequencing was carried out using peripheral blood. The sequence was obtained from a woman aged 80 or over with COVID-19, enrolled during active disease.

The DNA of the CDR3 is TGCAGCGCCAGGGGACAGCACTACGAGCAGTACTTC. Protein product: CSARGQHYEQYF. The chain combines TRBV29-1 with TRBJ2-7; 7 bases match TRBD1. V shed 7 bases and J 3 bases; nucleotides not matched to a gene: 6. The CDR3 is 12 residues long. Germline assignment: CDR1 SQVTM and CDR2 ANQGSEA.